Below are 25 T cell receptor beta chains sequenced from a single sample in a study of breast tumors, draining lymph nodes, adjacent tissues. From the multiplex PCR reads, TCRdb called clonotypes with MiXCR, one entry per CDR3 protein. The table shows some 97,000 distinct CDR3 sequences, with about 20% occurring only once. The lymph nodes were axillary draining lymph nodes from breast cancer patients. Sequences were obtained from axillary lymph node tissue. These receptors all stem from a female donor with breast cancer. Some clones in this sample may be carry-over from other donors' samples.

Of note for this clonotype: A read error may explain this, as a much larger clone is one base away. The chain is built from TRBV5-6 and TRBJ1-3, with D tentatively TRBD1 (5 bases). The ends were cut back, 2 bases at V and 2 bases at J, with 11 bases in the middle. This CDR3 comprises 15 residues. Germline V CDR1 and CDR2: SGHDT, YYEEEE. In DNA form, the CDR3 reads TGTGCCAGCAGCTTCCGGGGGGTCCCTGGAAACACCATATATTTT. Translated, it gives CASSFRGVPGNTIYF.

This clonotype was observed many times. The chain recombines TRBV5-8 with TRBJ2-7; D gene uncertain. V lost 4 bases to trimming and J lost 1 base, with 15 bases between them. This CDR3 region has 15 residues. Germline lookup yields CDR1 SGHTS and CDR2 YDEGEE. CDR3 residues: CASSREKRASYEQYF. CDR3 sequence (DNA): TGTGCCAGCAGCCGTGAAAAAAGGGCGTCCTACGAGCAGTACTTC.

This clonotype was recorded only once. J is TRBJ1-1 and V is TRBV12-3 or TRBV12-4; possibly TRBD1 for D (5 bases). Trimming left V 5 bases short and J 11 bases short, with 15 bases between. The CDR3 extends over 12 amino acids. CDR3 in amino acids: CASSLGVYEAFF. The CDR3 DNA is TGTGCCAGCAGTCTGGGGGTTTATGAGGCTTTCTTT.

This clonotype has a count of ten or more. The chain joins TRBV9 to TRBJ2-5, with 9 bases fitting TRBD2. Losses at the gene ends were 1 base for V and 5 bases for J; bases not matched to a gene: 6. CDR3 length: 15 amino acids. Germline V CDR1 and CDR2: SGDLS, YYNGEE. CDR3 protein: CASSVQAGGPETQYF. The CDR3 region has the DNA TGTGCCAGCAGCGTACAGGCGGGAGGGCCGGAGACCCAGTACTTC.

This clonotype was seen at least ten times. The chain employs TRBV25-1 and TRBJ1-6; no clear D gene. Trimming took off 6 bases at V and 2 bases at J, with 8 bases between the two ends. The CDR3 consists of 14 residues. Per the germline V gene, CDR1 is MGHDK and CDR2 is SYGVNS. The CDR3 coding sequence is TGTGCCAGCAGCCTTTTCGCCTATAATTCACCCCTCCACTTT. This sequence encodes CASSLFAYNSPLHF. The full variable domain, rest sourced from reference TRBV25-1 and TRBJ1-6, is EADIYQTPRYLVIGTGKKITLECSQTMGHDKMYWYQQDPGMELHLIHYSYGVNSTEKGDLSSESTVSRIRTEHFPLTLESARPSHTSQYLCASSLFAYNSPLHFGNGTRLTVT.

This clonotype was observed at least ten times. The V call is TRBV6-1, the J call TRBJ1-4; TRBD1 matches at 9 bases. With V trimmed by 8 bases and J by 7 bases, 5 bases remained unmatched. Germline values: CDR1 MNHNS, CDR2 SASEGT. The CDR3 is 13 amino acids. DNA for the CDR3: TGTGCCAGCGACAGGGGGGCGGGTGAAAAACTGTTTTTT. The encoded protein is CASDRGAGEKLFF.

A remark on this clonotype: This sequence may be a read error, since a much larger clone differs from it by one base. The genes are TRBV2 and TRBJ2-1; D unresolved. The CDR3 runs to 12 residues. CDR1 and CDR2 (germline): SNHLY, FYNNEI. Here the CDR3 DNA reads TGTGCCAGCAGTGAACTGGGGTATGAGCAGCTCTTC. Translated: CASSELGYEQLF.

This clonotype was recorded at least ten times. The chain employs TRBV12-3 or TRBV12-4 and TRBJ2-3; no clear D. CDR3 length: 12 amino acids. Trimming took 6 bases from V and 6 from J, leaving 10 bases between them. The CDR3: CASSQRSDTQYF. The CDR3 coding sequence is TGTGCCAGCAGCCAAAGGTCGGATACGCAGTATTTT.

The V call is TRBV18, the J call TRBJ2-1; D may be TRBD1 (6 bases). V lost 0 bases to trimming and J lost 7 bases, with 13 bases between them. CDR1 and CDR2 from the germline V gene are KGHSH and LQKENI. This CDR3 comprises 15 residues. The CDR3 spells CASSPPTGRVNEQFF. The CDR3 bases are TGTGCCAGCTCACCACCCACAGGGCGGGTGAATGAGCAGTTCTTC.

This clonotype was observed many times. The V and J genes are TRBV19 and TRBJ1-2; TRBD1 matches 9 bases. V gave up 6 bases and J gave up 2 bases; unmatched junction bases: 13. The CDR3 length is 17 residues. Germline lookup yields CDR1 LNHDA and CDR2 SQIVND (reference sequence). CDR3: CASRLWTGAQKNYGYTF. DNA of the CDR3: TGTGCCAGTAGGCTCTGGACAGGGGCCCAAAAGAACTATGGCTACACCTTC.

This clonotype has at least ten counts. V usage is TRBV20-1 and J usage is TRBJ2-5; 16 bases agree with TRBD2. Germline loops: CDR1 DFQATT, CDR2 SNEGSKA (reference sequence). The V segment lost 6 bases and the J segment 5 bases; nucleotides outside the gene matches: 6. The CDR3 spans 15 residues. The CDR3 reads CSAGGLAGGLETQYF. In DNA, the CDR3 is TGCAGTGCAGGGGGACTAGCGGGGGGGCTGGAGACCCAGTACTTC.

This clonotype is medium-sized. This chain connects TRBV2 to TRBJ1-5; no reliable D call. Germline-derived CDR1 and CDR2 are SNHLY and FYNNEI. The CDR3 consists of 13 residues. With 4 bases removed from V and 4 bases from J, the gap between germline ends came to 8 bases. For the CDR3, the DNA is TGTGCCAGCAGTGTCTATCGGAATCAGCCCCAGCATTTT. Its protein is CASSVYRNQPQHF.

This clonotype was observed many times. J is TRBJ1-6 and V is TRBV11-2; no clear D gene. Germline V gives CDR1 SGHAT, CDR2 FQNNGV. V was clipped by 0 bases and J by 0 bases, with 6 bases between them. The CDR3 consists of 16 residues. CDR3 nucleotides: TGTGCCAGCAGCTTAGATCAACGCTCCTATAATTCACCCCTCCACTTT. Protein product: CASSLDQRSYNSPLHF.

With regard to this clonotype: A read error may explain this, as a much larger clone is one base away. V is TRBV5-1 and J is TRBJ1-3; D might be TRBD1 (5 bases). The length of the CDR3 is 14 residues. Germline-derived CDR1 and CDR2 are SGHRS and YFSETQ. CDR3 sequence reads: CASSLGGAGDTIYF. CDR3 coding DNA: TGCGCCAGCAGCTTGGGAGGGGCTGGAGACACCATATATTTT.

Of note for this clonotype: One base away lies a much larger clone, so this may be a sequencing read error. The chain uses TRBV11-2 and TRBJ2-1, with 7 bases aligning to TRBD2. CDR1 is SGHAT, CDR2 FQNNGV, per germline. This CDR3 comprises 12 residues. V shed 1 base, J shed 15 bases, and the junction held 6 bases outside the gene matches. This CDR3 is CASSLGRTRGFF. The CDR3 region has the DNA TGTGCCAGCAGCTTAGGTAGGACTAGGGGGTTCTTC. Variable domain in full (rest from reference TRBV11-2 and TRBJ2-1): EAGVAQSPRYKIIEKRQSVAFWCNPISGHATLYWYQQILGQGPKLLIQFQNNGVVDDSQLPKDRFSAERLKGVDSTLKIQPAKLEDSAVYLCASSLGRTRGFFGPGTRLTVL.

V usage is TRBV11-2 and J usage is TRBJ1-5; unclear D gene. The V gene's germline CDR1 is SGHAT and CDR2 FQNNGV. The germline V and J ends were trimmed by 1 base and 9 bases, with 19 bases remaining between them. The CDR3 extends over 16 amino acids. The CDR3 here is CASSLASDGVSTPQHF. CDR3 nucleotides: TGTGCCAGCAGCTTAGCCTCGGACGGAGTCTCAACGCCCCAGCATTTT.

This clonotype has a count of ten or more. CDR3 sequence reads: CASHPRTGSTGELFF. CDR3 DNA sequence: TGTGCCAGCCATCCACGGACAGGGAGCACCGGGGAGCTGTTTTTT. The genes are TRBV2 and TRBJ2-2; 8 bases match TRBD1. From germline, CDR1 is SNHLY and CDR2 FYNNEI. Trimming cost V 8 bases and J 4 bases; bases outside gene matches: 9. CDR3 length: 15 amino acids.

This clonotype was recorded many times. V is TRBV6-6 and J is TRBJ1-2, with D maybe TRBD1 (5 bases). Germline CDR1 MNHNY, CDR2 SVGAGI (reference sequence). This CDR3 has 12 amino acids. Trimming took 8 bases from V and 3 from J, leaving 10 bases between them. The CDR3 nucleotides read TGTGCCAGCCGGGGGGAAGACTATGGCTACACCTTC. Amino acids: CASRGEDYGYTF.

This clonotype was detected a few times. A single base separates this from a much larger clone, so it may be a read error. J is TRBJ2-2 and V is TRBV7-8, with D tentatively TRBD1 (5 bases). The germline CDR1 and CDR2 sequences are SGHVS and FQNEAQ. Deletions cut 8 bases from V and 10 bases from J, with 14 bases between. The length of the CDR3 is 12 residues. The CDR3 bases are TGTGCCAGCGGCGCCACAGGACAGGAGCTGTTTTTT. The encoded protein is CASGATGQELFF.

This clonotype was seen a handful of times. This could be a read error, since a much larger clone is one nucleotide away. The chain couples TRBV20-1 to TRBJ2-1; possibly TRBD1 for D (6 bases). This CDR3 comprises 17 residues. CDR1 and CDR2 (germline): DFQATT, SNEGSKA (reference sequence). The CDR3: CSATGGGVASSYNEQLF. Here the CDR3 DNA reads TGCAGTGCAACCGGTGGGGGCGTCGCGAGCTCCTACAATGAGCAGCTCTTC.

Note on this clonotype: One base away lies a much larger clone, so this may be a sequencing read error. The chain has TRBV2 and TRBJ2-5; 7 bases are shared with TRBD2. The length of the CDR3 is 12 residues. From germline, CDR1 is SNHLY and CDR2 FYNNEI. CDR3 nucleotides: TGTGCCAGCAGCGGCGGGGGAGAGGCCCAGTACTTC. This sequence encodes CASSGGGEAQYF.

V and J are TRBV9 and TRBJ2-2; a weak D match, TRBD2 (6 bases). V lost 5 bases and J lost 6, with 11 bases in between. CDR1 and CDR2 (germline): SGDLS, YYNGEE. The CDR3 has 13 residues. For the CDR3, the DNA is TGTGCCAGCAGTACCGGACTATCCGGGGAGCTGTTTTTT. Translation gives CASSTGLSGELFF.

This clonotype was seen repeatedly, ten times or more. J is TRBJ2-3 and V is TRBV7-9; no clear D. Germline loops: CDR1 SEHNR, CDR2 FQNEAQ (reference sequence). Trimming left V 3 bases short and J 2 bases short, with 9 bases between. This CDR3 region has 14 residues. CDR3 amino acids: CASSFLVTTDTQYF. The DNA for the CDR3 is TGTGCCAGCAGCTTCTTGGTAACCACAGATACGCAGTATTTT. Full variable domain (remainder filled in from reference TRBV7-9 and TRBJ2-3): DTGVSQNPRHKITKRGQNVTFRCDPISEHNRLYWYRQTLGQGPEFLTYFQNEAQLEKSRLLSDRFSAERPKGSFSTLEIQRTEQGDSAMYLCASSFLVTTDTQYFGPGTRLTVL.

This clonotype is a singleton in its sample. V and J are TRBV5-4 and TRBJ1-1; unclear D gene. The CDR3 runs to 13 residues. Germline-derived CDR1 and CDR2 are SGHNT and YYREEE (reference sequence). Trimming cost V 4 bases and J 7 bases, with 14 bases left between them. The CDR3 sequence: CASSREGLGEAFF. The CDR3 coding sequence is TGTGCCAGCAGCCGGGAGGGATTAGGTGAAGCTTTCTTT.

Many counts were recorded for this clonotype. This chain links TRBV19 with TRBJ2-1; D is perhaps TRBD1 or TRBD2 (5 bases each). The length of the CDR3 is 12 residues. Germline CDR1 reads LNHDA; CDR2 reads SQIVND (reference sequence). V lost 1 base, J lost 9 bases, and 7 bases lay in between. CDR3 in amino acids: CASSIGGTEQFF. In DNA form, the CDR3 reads TGTGCCAGTAGTATAGGAGGGACTGAGCAGTTCTTC.